This TCR beta chain appears in the sequencing data of a study of PD-1 blockade in classical Hodgkin lymphoma. Turning to the study itself: Patients in the cohort were put on intravenous nivolumab, 3 mg/kg every 2 weeks. General study results and limits: Complete responders showed a baseline diversity that resembled the diversity of newly diagnosed patients. CD8+ TCR diversity did not rise significantly by C4D1, unlike CD4+.

On this clone: Its antigen is unknown.

TCRdb keeps only in-frame clones here, not all; method: immunoSEQ multiplex PCR. The sample shows 20,000 to 30,000 clones, 81% of them seen only once. Each and every patient relapsed after autologous stem cell transplantation, and patients got differing brentuximab vedotin exposure. When best responses were assessed, they were complete response, partial response or progressive disease. The V end was cut by 2 bases, the J end by 0 bases, with 9 bases between. The V gene's germline CDR1 is SGHNT and CDR2 YENEEA. This CDR3 comprises 15 residues. The V call is TRBV11-3, the J call TRBJ2-3; a weak D match, TRBD1 (5 bases). This receptor was identified in a human donor with classical Hodgkin lymphoma. The specimen comprised peripheral blood mononuclear cells (PBMCs), sampled before the second cycle of nivolumab. DNA of the CDR3: TGTGCCAGCAGCTTACAGGGAAGGAGCACAGATACGCAGTATTTT. Translated, it gives CASSLQGRSTDTQYF.